The rows below give T cell receptor beta chains drawn from one sample of a study of long-term antiretroviral therapy in people with HIV. Repertoires were generated with immunoSEQ multiplex PCR, while TCRdb's copy carries only in-frame clones and drops some. The sample holds about 40,000 clones, about 89% seen once. The source was unsorted PBMCs, collected 0.1 years before starting antiretroviral therapy. The source of these receptors is a woman aged 50 to 60 with HIV. Each CDR3 is given with its conserved first and last residue.

cdr3_aa j_call v_call
CAWSVQETQYF TRBJ2-5 TRBV30
CASSSRPNTEAFF TRBJ1-1 TRBV5-1
CASSIERERQDTPACVRYEQYF TRBJ2-7 TRBV19
CASSLLGEHGYTF TRBJ1-2 TRBV7-9
CASRITGAGNTIYF TRBJ1-3 TRBV25-1
CASSQGDNTDTQYF TRBJ2-3 TRBV4-3
CASSPSRQVYEQYF TRBJ2-7 TRBV7-2
CASSPLGVDTGELFF TRBJ2-2 TRBV5-1
CASSLSGGVGEKLFF TRBJ1-4 TRBV4-3
CASSSDTSRGNTIYF TRBJ1-3 TRBV7-2